Listed here are 2 T cell receptor beta chains from one sample, sequenced in a study of T cells expressing NK-cell markers. TCRdb reprocessed the 5' RACE reads and keeps a single row for each CDR3 protein, giving no DNA. The listing records roughly 160,000 distinct CDR3 sequences. Material for sequencing was blood T cells: a sorted CD56 or NKG2C T cell subset, CD4+ or CD8+ T cells, or bulk PBMC T cells (not recorded which). These receptors came from a woman between 18 and 75 years old in good health.

This rearrangement joins TRBV12-1 to TRBJ2-2; with no DNA, the TCRdb D assignment of TRBD2 cannot be verified. TRBV12-1 is noted as a pseudogene. CDR3 size: 17 residues. The CDR3 protein is CASSFVGAGGYTGELFF.

The J gene is TRBJ2-3, the V gene TRBV5-1. Germline V gene sequence: CDR1 SGHRS, CDR2 YFSETQ. This CDR3 comprises 15 residues. The CDR3 loop reads CASSQVGYRTDTQYF. Full variable domain (rest looked up from reference TRBV5-1 and TRBJ2-3): KAGVTQTPRYLIKTRGQQVTLSCSPISGHRSVSWYQQTPGQGLQFLFEYFSETQRNKGNFPGRFSGRQFSNSRSEMNVSTLELGDSALYLCASSQVGYRTDTQYFGPGTRLTVL.